A single sample gave rise to the 31 T cell receptor beta chains below, sequenced in a study of T cell responses to AZD1222 COVID-19 vaccine. Assay: immunoSEQ multiplex PCR; the TCRdb copy retains only in-frame clones and omits some. Of 98,000 or so clones detected, over 90% appear once; the ten largest clones hold about 5%. The material sequenced was peripheral blood, taken on day 0 of AZD1222 vaccination. These receptors came from an adult in good health.

The rearrangement joins TRBV30 to TRBJ1-1; 10 positions match TRBD1. V lost 7 bases, J lost 6 bases, and 5 bases stayed unmatched. CDR3 length: 12 amino acids. Looked up from germline, CDR1 is GTSNPN and CDR2 is SVGIG (reference sequence). The CDR3 is CALTGGLAEAFF. The CDR3 bases are TGTGCCTTGACAGGGGGCCTGGCTGAAGCTTTCTTT. The full variable domain, its missing parts supplied by reference TRBV30 and TRBJ1-1, is SQTIHQWPATLVQPVGSPLSLECTVEGTSNPNLYWYRQAAGRGLQLLFYSVGIGQISSEVPQNLSASRPQDRQFILSSKKLLLSDSGFYLCALTGGLAEAFFGQGTRLTVV.

The V and J genes are TRBV3-1 (or the pseudogene TRBV3-2) and TRBJ1-6, with 9 bases aligning to TRBD1. Trimming at V came to 3 bases and at J to 10 bases, leaving 10 bases not matched to a gene. The CDR3 consists of 16 residues. Germline assignment: CDR1 LGHDT and CDR2 YNNKEL (reference sequence). For the CDR3, the DNA is TGTGCCAGCAGCCACTCAGACAGGGGGTATCGCTCACCCCTCCACTTT. Amino acids: CASSHSDRGYRSPLHF.

The genes are TRBV7-9 and TRBJ1-2, with 10 bases lining up with TRBD1. Losses at the gene ends were 7 bases for V and 10 bases for J; bases not matched to a gene: 9. The CDR3 sequence is 13 residues long. Germline V gene lookup returns CDR1 SEHNR and CDR2 FQNEAQ (reference sequence). The CDR3 coding sequence is TGTGCCAGCAACCGGGACAGGGGAACAAACTACACCTTC. It codes for CASNRDRGTNYTF.

The CDR3 region is CASSQDLGSEAFF. The CDR3 DNA reads as TGTGCCAGCAGCCAAGATCTTGGATCTGAAGCTTTCTTT. The J gene is TRBJ1-1, the V gene TRBV14; D gene ambiguous. Germline V gene data show CDR1 as SGHDN and CDR2 as FVKESK. Trimming left V 0 bases short and J 6 bases short, with 8 bases between. The CDR3 totals 13 residues.

The chain is built from TRBV5-1 and TRBJ1-1, with no clear D. The V and J ends lost 0 bases and 0 bases respectively, with 9 bases between them. This CDR3 region has 15 residues. Germline CDR1 is SGHRS and CDR2 is YFSETQ. The CDR3: CASSLASTVNTEAFF. The CDR3, as DNA: TGCGCCAGCAGCTTGGCATCGACGGTGAACACTGAAGCTTTCTTT.

The V and J genes are TRBV27 and TRBJ2-1, with 11 bases that match TRBD2. Germline V gene data show CDR1 as MNHEY and CDR2 as SMNVEV (reference sequence). This CDR3 region has 16 residues. The V segment lost 3 bases and the J segment 2 bases; nucleotides outside the gene matches: 3. For the CDR3, the DNA is TGTGCCAGCAGTTTGACTAGCGGGAAACCCTACAATGAGCAGTTCTTC. Its protein product is CASSLTSGKPYNEQFF.

The V gene is TRBV20-1, the J gene TRBJ2-7, with TRBD2 matching over 8 bases. The CDR3 is 11 residues long. Germline assignment: CDR1 DFQATT and CDR2 SNEGSKA (reference sequence). The V gene end was trimmed by 2 bases and the J gene end by 13 bases; junction bases not matched to a gene: 7. The CDR3 reads CSARTASGFYF. The CDR3 DNA is TGCAGTGCTAGAACCGCTAGCGGGTTCTACTTC.

The count of this clone is one. CDR3 protein: CASTATSPYYNEQFF. The CDR3, as DNA: TGCGCCAGCACCGCGACTAGCCCATACTACAATGAGCAGTTCTTC. The chain is built from TRBV5-1 and TRBJ2-1, with 7 nucleotides matching TRBD2. Trimming cost V 6 bases and J 3 bases; bases outside gene matches: 9. CDR3 size: 15 residues. CDR1 SGHRS and CDR2 YFSETQ come from the germline V gene.

The chain carries TRBV6-5 and TRBJ1-5; D is possibly TRBD1 (5 bases). Germline assignment: CDR1 MNHEY and CDR2 SVGAGI. The V gene lost 4 bases and the J gene lost 1 base, with 8 bases spanning the gap. The CDR3 runs 14 residues. CDR3 protein: CASSSRQSNQPQHF. The CDR3 DNA follows: TGTGCCAGCAGTTCAAGACAGAGCAATCAGCCCCAGCATTTT.

V usage is TRBV18 and J usage is TRBJ1-4; tentatively, D is TRBD1 (6 bases). This CDR3 comprises 15 residues. With 2 bases removed from V and 7 bases from J, the gap between germline ends came to 14 bases. Looked up from germline, CDR1 is KGHSH and CDR2 is LQKENI. The CDR3: CASSPVAQGREKLFF. The CDR3 DNA reads TGTGCCAGCTCACCAGTAGCCCAGGGGCGTGAAAAACTGTTTTTT. Drawing the rest from reference TRBV18 and TRBJ1-4, the complete variable domain is NAGVMQNPRHLVRRRGQEARLRCSPMKGHSHVYWYRQLPEEGLKFMVYLQKENIIDESGMPKERFSAEFPKEGPSILRIQQVVRGDSAAYFCASSPVAQGREKLFFGSGTQLSVL.

The rearrangement joins TRBV11-2 to TRBJ1-2, with 8 bases identical to TRBD1. V lost 1 base to trimming and J lost 8 bases; unmatched junction nucleotides: 6. The CDR3 has 14 residues. Per the germline V gene, CDR1 is SGHAT and CDR2 is FQNNGV. The CDR3 reads CASSLGVDRDGYTF. DNA of the CDR3: TGTGCCAGCAGCTTAGGAGTGGACAGGGACGGCTACACCTTC.

CDR3 sequence reads: CASSVETGDTIYF. The CDR3 region has the DNA TGTGCCAGCAGCGTAGAGACTGGCGACACCATATATTTT. The gene calls are TRBV9 and TRBJ1-3; D is ambiguous. Trimming removed 0 bases at V and 8 bases at J, with 9 bases between. The CDR3 loop spans 13 amino acids. CDR1 is SGDLS, CDR2 YYNGEE, per germline. Using reference TRBV9 and TRBJ1-3 for the parts outside the CDR3, the full variable domain is DSGVTQTPKHLITATGQRVTLRCSPRSGDLSVYWYQQSLDQGLQFLIQYYNGEERAKGNILERFSAQQFPDLHSELNLSSLELGDSALYFCASSVETGDTIYFGEGSWLTVV.

This clone showed up just a few times. The chain recombines TRBV7-3 with TRBJ2-7, with TRBD2 matching over 9 bases. J gave up 5 bases and V 4 bases, and 9 bases lay outside the gene matches. From germline, CDR1 is SGHTA and CDR2 FQGTGA. This CDR3 is built from 15 residues. CDR3 sequence (DNA): TGTGCCAGCAGCTCCGAGAGGACTAGCGCAAACGAGCAGTACTTC. The encoded protein is CASSSERTSANEQYF. Supplemented by reference TRBV7-3 and TRBJ2-7, the full variable domain reads GAGVSQTPSNKVTEKGKYVELRCDPISGHTALYWYRQSLGQGPEFLIYFQGTGAADDSGLPNDRFFAVRPEGSVSTLKIQRTERGDSAVYLCASSSERTSANEQYFGPGTRLTVT.

This clone showed up just a few times. Within the sample, other DNA sequences also encode this same CDR3. The chain uses TRBV20-1 and TRBJ2-5, with 7 positions matching TRBD1. V lost 7 bases and J lost 2; bases outside the gene matches: 1. Per germline, CDR1 DFQATT and CDR2 SNEGSKA (reference sequence). The CDR3 sequence is 11 residues long. The CDR3 bases are TGCAGTGGGGACAGACAAGAGACCCAGTACTTC. Translation gives CSGDRQETQYF.

This clone showed up just once. The rearrangement uses TRBV7-9 and TRBJ1-1; D remains ambiguous. CDR1 and CDR2 (germline): SEHNR, FQNEAQ (reference sequence). V shed 10 bases and J shed 1 base, with 10 bases lying between them. The CDR3 sequence is 12 residues long. DNA of the CDR3: TGTGCCACCGCGACGGAGAACACTGAAGCTTTCTTT. It encodes CATATENTEAFF.

CDR3 nucleotide sequence: TGTGCCAGCAGCGTCCTAGGGCAAGAGACCCAGTACTTC. Amino acid sequence: CASSVLGQETQYF. The chain couples TRBV9 to TRBJ2-5, with D hard to call. This CDR3 has 13 residues. Germline CDR1 SGDLS, CDR2 YYNGEE. Trimming shortened V by 2 bases and J by 2 bases, and 7 bases separated the two germline ends. Drawing the rest from reference TRBV9 and TRBJ2-5, the complete variable domain is DSGVTQTPKHLITATGQRVTLRCSPRSGDLSVYWYQQSLDQGLQFLIQYYNGEERAKGNILERFSAQQFPDLHSELNLSSLELGDSALYFCASSVLGQETQYFGPGTRLLVL.

The J gene is TRBJ1-3, the V gene TRBV9; D might be TRBD1 (6 bases). In germline, CDR1 is SGDLS, CDR2 YYNGEE. Between the trimmed V and J ends, which lost 0 bases and 0 bases, there was a span of 25 bases. This CDR3 spans 21 amino acids. CDR3 nucleotides: TGTGCCAGCAGCGTAGAGGGAGGGGATATAGGGAGGACAGTCTCTGGAAACACCATATATTTT. Protein sequence: CASSVEGGDIGRTVSGNTIYF.

The rearrangement joins TRBV5-8 to TRBJ2-1; the D call may be TRBD1 or TRBD2 (5 bases each). V was shortened by 5 bases and J by 4 bases, with 16 bases between the two germline ends. The CDR3 contains 15 residues. Germline CDR1 SGHTS, CDR2 YDEGEE. CDR3 in amino acids: CASRFYGGPYNEQFF. The CDR3 DNA is TGTGCCAGCAGGTTTTATGGGGGACCATACAATGAGCAGTTCTTC.

The chain employs TRBV27 and TRBJ2-7, with D tentatively TRBD1 or TRBD2 (5 bases each). Deletions cut 3 bases from V and 4 bases from J, with 10 bases between. This CDR3 has 13 residues. Germline loops: CDR1 MNHEY, CDR2 SMNVEV (reference sequence). The CDR3 sequence is CASSLGPTYEQYF. In DNA, the CDR3 is TGTGCCAGCAGTTTGGGACCTACGTACGAGCAGTACTTC.

This chain uses TRBV3-1 (or the pseudogene TRBV3-2) with TRBJ2-3; TRBD2 matches at 7 bases. This CDR3 is built from 14 residues. Losses at the gene ends were 3 bases for V and 5 bases for J; bases not matched to a gene: 5. Germline values: CDR1 LGHDT, CDR2 YNNKEL (reference sequence). The CDR3 here is CASSHSPGGDTQYF. The CDR3 DNA follows: TGTGCCAGCAGCCATTCCCCGGGGGGAGATACGCAGTATTTT.

There are a few counts of this clone. The V and J genes are TRBV29-1 and TRBJ2-7, with 9 bases aligning to TRBD1. Looked up from germline, CDR1 is SQVTM and CDR2 is ANQGSEA. The CDR3 is 15 residues long. Trimming took 1 base from V and 6 from J; bases not matched to a gene: 10. The CDR3 spells CSVEGTWTGEREQYF. In DNA form, the CDR3 reads TGCAGCGTTGAAGGTACGTGGACAGGGGAACGCGAGCAGTACTTC.

The J gene is TRBJ2-7, the V gene TRBV7-9; possibly TRBD1 for D (6 bases). Germline values: CDR1 SEHNR, CDR2 FQNEAQ (reference sequence). Trimming left V 4 bases short and J 3 bases short, with 10 bases between. This CDR3 comprises 13 residues. The CDR3 nucleotides read TGTGCCAGCAGCTCGGGACAAAACTACGAGCAGTACTTC. It specifies CASSSGQNYEQYF.

This chain joins TRBV6-2 or TRBV6-3 and TRBJ2-7; unclear D gene. V was shortened by 4 bases and J by 2 bases, with 18 bases between the two germline ends. This CDR3 spans 16 amino acids. Germline V gene data show CDR1 as MNHEY and CDR2 as SVGEGT. The CDR3 DNA is TGTGCCAGCAGTTCCCCGTTGGAGAGTTTGGCCTACGAGCAGTACTTC. This encodes CASSSPLESLAYEQYF.

This chain connects TRBV21-1 to TRBJ2-1. TRBV21-1 is designated a pseudogene. This CDR3 has 16 residues. The CDR3 DNA reads as TGTGCCAGCAGCACCGAAATTGGACGGGACGACAATGAGCAGTTCTTC. This encodes CASSTEIGRDDNEQFF.

CDR3 amino acids: CASSPDGMGEKLFF. CDR3 in DNA: TGTGCCAGCAGCCCGGACGGGATGGGGGAAAAACTGTTTTTT. The rearrangement uses TRBV5-5 and TRBJ1-4; D is unresolved. The CDR3 runs 14 residues. The germline V and J ends were trimmed by 4 bases and 8 bases, with 15 bases remaining between them. Germline V lookup: CDR1 SGHKS, CDR2 YYEKEE (reference sequence). The full variable domain, in which reference TRBV5-5 and TRBJ1-4 provide the parts outside the CDR3, is DAGVTQSPTHLIKTRGQQVTLRCSPISGHKSVSWYQQVLGQGPQFIFQYYEKEERGRGNFPDRFSARQFPNYSSELNVNALLLGDSALYLCASSPDGMGEKLFFGSGTQLSVL.

The rearrangement uses TRBV5-1 and TRBJ2-5, with D unclear. The CDR3 sequence is 14 residues long. Germline CDR1 and CDR2: SGHRS and YFSETQ. The V end was cut by 1 base, the J end by 3 bases, with 10 bases between. The CDR3 DNA follows: TGCGCCAGCAGCTTGCGACCCTTAAAAGAGACCCAGTACTTC. Protein product: CASSLRPLKETQYF. The full variable domain, rest sourced from reference TRBV5-1 and TRBJ2-5, is KAGVTQTPRYLIKTRGQQVTLSCSPISGHRSVSWYQQTPGQGLQFLFEYFSETQRNKGNFPGRFSGRQFSNSRSEMNVSTLELGDSALYLCASSLRPLKETQYFGPGTRLLVL.

The V gene is TRBV6-5, the J gene TRBJ1-2; 8 bases match TRBD1. The CDR3 totals 12 residues. In germline, CDR1 is MNHEY, CDR2 SVGAGI. V trimming: 6 bases; J trimming: 8 bases; junction bases outside the gene matches: 5. The CDR3 nucleotides read TGTGCCAGCAGACCGACAGGGGTCGGCTACACCTTC. Translated: CASRPTGVGYTF.

The chain couples TRBV28 to TRBJ1-2; weak D call: TRBD1 (5 bases). V shed 5 bases and J shed 7 bases, with 14 bases lying between them. Germline CDR1 is MDHEN and CDR2 is SYDVKM. The CDR3 runs to 13 residues. The CDR3 nucleotides are TGTGCCAGCAGTCCGGGGACCGACCGTGGCTACACCTTC. This translates into CASSPGTDRGYTF.

The rearrangement links TRBV6-5 to TRBJ2-2, with D perhaps matching TRBD2 (6 bases). This CDR3 is built from 13 residues. The germline V gene has CDR1 MNHEY and CDR2 SVGAGI. Trimming removed 8 bases at V and 4 bases at J, with 11 bases between. CDR3 sequence: CASASAGTGELFF. DNA for the CDR3: TGTGCCAGCGCTAGCGCGGGCACCGGGGAGCTGTTTTTT.

The V call is TRBV11-2, the J call TRBJ2-1, with unresolved D. The CDR3 consists of 13 residues. The germline gives CDR1 SGHAT, CDR2 FQNNGV. Deletions cut 5 bases from V and 7 bases from J, with 12 bases between. CDR3 loop: CASSPSTLNEQFF. CDR3 in DNA: TGTGCCAGCAGCCCCTCCACCCTTAATGAGCAGTTCTTC.

The rearrangement joins TRBV19 to TRBJ2-5; D might be TRBD2 (5 bases). Trimming pared 5 bases from V and 2 bases from J, leaving 18 bases between. CDR3 length: 16 residues. CDR1 and CDR2 (germline): LNHDA, SQIVND (reference sequence). In nucleotides, the CDR3 is TGTGCCAGTAGTGTATTAGAGGGCGCCCGGCAAGAGACCCAGTACTTC. It encodes CASSVLEGARQETQYF. Full variable domain (missing parts from reference TRBV19 and TRBJ2-5): DGGITQSPKYLFRKEGQNVTLSCEQNLNHDAMYWYRQDPGQGLRLIYYSQIVNDFQKGDIAEGYSVSREKKESFPLTVTSAQKNPTAFYLCASSVLEGARQETQYFGPGTRLLVL.